The 9 T cell receptor beta chains presented below share a single source sample, sequenced in a study of PD-1 blockade in classical Hodgkin lymphoma (dated by TCRdb to 2019 to 2021). The time point label, read with the paper, signifies: cycle 1 day 1 (C1D1), immediately before nivolumab initiation. Every trial patient had relapsed after autologous stem cell transplantation, and cohorts A, B and C differed in prior brentuximab vedotin exposure. To prepare the library, the immunoSEQ multiplex PCR assay was applied. TCRdb re-hosts the immuneACCESS table, in-frame sequences only. Its copies lack some clones; in the studies checked, an unresolved V gene accounts for under half of them, and the cause for the rest is not known. The sample table shows roughly 13,000 clones, and about 91% are seen once. Under 12% of the sample comes from the top ten. Sequencing used peripheral blood mononuclear cells (PBMCs), obtained at baseline. These receptors all stem from a human donor with classical Hodgkin lymphoma.

V and J are TRBV5-4 and TRBJ2-7, with a possible D match to TRBD2 (6 bases). CDR3 size: 15 residues. V lost 4 bases to trimming and J lost 7 bases, with 21 bases between them. CDR1 is SGHNT and CDR2 is YYREEE in the germline V gene (reference sequence). This CDR3 reads CASSPIGGTGEEQYF. CDR3 bases: TGTGCCAGCAGCCCTATTGGGGGGACGGGTGAAGAGCAGTACTTC.

The rearrangement joins TRBV6-1 to TRBJ2-3; TRBD2 matches at 10 bases. Trimming took 5 bases from V and 1 from J; bases not matched to a gene: 3. The CDR3 contains 15 residues. Germline V gene data show CDR1 as MNHNS and CDR2 as SASEGT. CDR3 DNA sequence: TGTGCCAGCAGTACCACTAGCGGGGGCACAGATACGCAGTATTTT. Protein sequence: CASSTTSGGTDTQYF.

The rearrangement joins TRBV7-9 to TRBJ1-2, with unresolved D. V was pared by 0 bases and J by 4 bases, with 9 bases between. Germline CDR1 is SEHNR and CDR2 is FQNEAQ (reference sequence). This CDR3 is built from 14 residues. The CDR3 DNA is TGTGCCAGCAGCTTAGCGAAGGGTTCCTATGGCTACACCTTC. Encoded protein: CASSLAKGSYGYTF. Looking up the rest from reference TRBV7-9 and TRBJ1-2 gives the full variable domain: DTGVSQNPRHKITKRGQNVTFRCDPISEHNRLYWYRQTLGQGPEFLTYFQNEAQLEKSRLLSDRFSAERPKGSFSTLEIQRTEQGDSAMYLCASSLAKGSYGYTFGSGTRLTVV.

The chain couples TRBV27 to TRBJ2-7; 9 nucleotides agree with TRBD1. Germline V gene data show CDR1 as MNHEY and CDR2 as SMNVEV (reference sequence). The CDR3 runs to 14 residues. The V segment lost 6 bases and the J segment 1 base; nucleotides outside the gene matches: 4. The chain's CDR3 is CASRPGTGSYEQYF. In nucleotides, the CDR3 is TGTGCCAGCAGGCCCGGGACAGGGTCCTACGAGCAGTACTTC.

The rearrangement joins TRBV19 to TRBJ1-2, with TRBD1 matching 8 bases. CDR1 is LNHDA, CDR2 SQIVND, per germline (reference sequence). Trimming at V came to 6 bases and at J to 7 bases, leaving 7 bases not matched to a gene. There are 13 residues in the CDR3. In nucleotides, the CDR3 is TGTGCCAGTAGCGCGGCAGGGGGCTTTGGCTACACCTTC. Its translation: CASSAAGGFGYTF.

J is TRBJ2-1 and V is TRBV6-5, with TRBD2 matching 10 bases. V lost 2 bases, J lost 8 bases, and 9 bases stayed unmatched. The CDR3 sequence is 16 residues long. Germline V lookup: CDR1 MNHEY, CDR2 SVGAGI. The CDR3 sequence is CASSYESLAGVHEQFF. DNA for the CDR3: TGTGCCAGCAGTTACGAGAGCCTAGCGGGGGTTCATGAGCAGTTCTTC.

The CDR3 DNA is TGTGCCAGCAGCGTAGGCCCCCCGACAGACCCACTCGGAAATGAGCAGTTCTTC. It is translated as CASSVGPPTDPLGNEQFF. The rearrangement uses TRBV9 and TRBJ2-1; perhaps TRBD1 as D (5 bases). V lost 0 bases and J 7 bases, leaving 23 bases between the germline ends. The CDR3 extends over 18 amino acids. In germline, CDR1 is SGDLS, CDR2 YYNGEE. Using reference TRBV9 and TRBJ2-1 for the parts outside the CDR3, the full variable domain is DSGVTQTPKHLITATGQRVTLRCSPRSGDLSVYWYQQSLDQGLQFLIQYYNGEERAKGNILERFSAQQFPDLHSELNLSSLELGDSALYFCASSVGPPTDPLGNEQFFGPGTRLTVL.

The genes are TRBV6-5 and TRBJ2-3, with 9 positions matching TRBD1. The CDR3 consists of 16 residues. Looked up from germline, CDR1 is MNHEY and CDR2 is SVGAGI. With 4 bases clipped from V and 5 bases from J, the junction kept 10 bases outside the gene matches. CDR3 nucleotides: TGTGCCAGCAGTTCCTCGAACAGGGGGCGAAGAGATACGCAGTATTTT. Amino acids: CASSSSNRGRRDTQYF.

The chain carries TRBV18 and TRBJ2-3, with D possibly being TRBD2 (7 bases). The V gene lost 6 bases and the J gene lost 5 bases, with 12 bases spanning the gap. The germline gives CDR1 KGHSH, CDR2 LQKENI. The CDR3 sequence is 13 residues long. In DNA, the CDR3 is TGTGCCAGCTCCCTGGGGGGGCGAGATACGCAGTATTTT. The encoded protein is CASSLGGRDTQYF.